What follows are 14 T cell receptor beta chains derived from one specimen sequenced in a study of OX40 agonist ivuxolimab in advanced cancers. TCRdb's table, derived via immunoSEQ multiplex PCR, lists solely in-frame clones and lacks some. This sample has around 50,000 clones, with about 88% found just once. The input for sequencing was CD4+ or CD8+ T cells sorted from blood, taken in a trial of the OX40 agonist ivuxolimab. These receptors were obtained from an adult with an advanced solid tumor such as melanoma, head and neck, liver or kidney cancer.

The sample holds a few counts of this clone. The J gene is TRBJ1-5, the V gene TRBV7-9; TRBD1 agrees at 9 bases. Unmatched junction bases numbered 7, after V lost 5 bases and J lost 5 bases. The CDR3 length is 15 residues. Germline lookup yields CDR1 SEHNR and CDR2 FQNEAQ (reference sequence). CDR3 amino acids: CASSDAGQGYQPQHF. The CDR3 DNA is TGTGCCAGCAGCGACGCGGGACAGGGATATCAGCCCCAGCATTTT.

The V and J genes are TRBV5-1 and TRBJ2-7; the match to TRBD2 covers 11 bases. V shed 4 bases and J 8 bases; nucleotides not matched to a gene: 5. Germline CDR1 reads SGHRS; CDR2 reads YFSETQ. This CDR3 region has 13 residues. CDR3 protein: CASSETSGTKQYF. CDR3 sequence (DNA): TGCGCCAGCAGCGAGACTAGCGGGACAAAGCAGTACTTC.

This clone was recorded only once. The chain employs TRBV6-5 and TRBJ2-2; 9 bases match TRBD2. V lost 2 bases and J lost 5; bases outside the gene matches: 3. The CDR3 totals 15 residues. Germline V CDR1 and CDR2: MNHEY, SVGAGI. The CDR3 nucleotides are TGTGCCAGCAGTTACAGTAGCGGGAGAACCGGGGAGCTGTTTTTT. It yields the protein CASSYSSGRTGELFF.

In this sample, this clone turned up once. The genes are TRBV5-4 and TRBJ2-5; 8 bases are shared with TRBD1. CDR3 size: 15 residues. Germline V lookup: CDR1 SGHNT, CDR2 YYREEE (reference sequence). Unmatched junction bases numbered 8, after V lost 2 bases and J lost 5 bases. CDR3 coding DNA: TGTGCCAGCAGCTTCTCAGGGGGCAATGGGGAGACCCAGTACTTC. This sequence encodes CASSFSGGNGETQYF.

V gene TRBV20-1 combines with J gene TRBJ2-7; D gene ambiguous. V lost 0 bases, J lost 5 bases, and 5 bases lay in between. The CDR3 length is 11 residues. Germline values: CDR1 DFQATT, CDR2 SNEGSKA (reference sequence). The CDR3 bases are TGCAGTGCTAGAGATGCCCACGAGCAGTACTTC. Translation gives CSARDAHEQYF.

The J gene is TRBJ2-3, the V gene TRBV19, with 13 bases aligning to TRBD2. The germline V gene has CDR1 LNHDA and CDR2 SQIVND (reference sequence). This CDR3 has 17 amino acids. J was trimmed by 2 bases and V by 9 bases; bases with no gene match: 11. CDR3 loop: CASSSTGLAGVTDTQYF. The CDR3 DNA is TGTGCCAGCAGCTCCACAGGACTAGCGGGAGTCACAGATACGCAGTATTTT.

The CDR3 DNA sequence: TGCAGCGTTGATGAGGGGGCAGGGCAGCCCCAGCATTTT. It specifies CSVDEGAGQPQHF. The gene calls are TRBV29-1 and TRBJ1-5; TRBD1 matches at 7 bases. The V and J ends lost 3 bases and 7 bases, in that order; junction bases with no gene match: 6. The CDR3 has 13 amino acids. The germline V gene has CDR1 SQVTM and CDR2 ANQGSEA.

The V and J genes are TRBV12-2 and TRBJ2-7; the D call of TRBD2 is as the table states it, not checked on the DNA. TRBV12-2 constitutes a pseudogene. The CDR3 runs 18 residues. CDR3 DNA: TGTGCAAGTCGCTTAAAACTCCCCCGAAGCGGGAGGTTGTGCGAGCAGTACTTC. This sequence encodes CASRLKLPRSGRLCEQYF.

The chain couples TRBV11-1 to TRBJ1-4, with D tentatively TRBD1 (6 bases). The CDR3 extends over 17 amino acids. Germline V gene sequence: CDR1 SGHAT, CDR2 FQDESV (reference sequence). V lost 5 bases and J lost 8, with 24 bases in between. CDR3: CASSLPRTDLEREKLFF. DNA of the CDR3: TGTGCCAGCAGCCTACCAAGGACAGACCTTGAGAGGGAAAAACTGTTTTTT.

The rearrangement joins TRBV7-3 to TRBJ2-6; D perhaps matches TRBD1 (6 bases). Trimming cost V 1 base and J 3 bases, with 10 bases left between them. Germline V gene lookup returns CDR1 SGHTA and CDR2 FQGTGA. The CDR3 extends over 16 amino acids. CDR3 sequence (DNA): TGTGCCAGCAGCTTAATTGGACAGAGTGGGGCCAACGTCCTGACTTTC. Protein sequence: CASSLIGQSGANVLTF.

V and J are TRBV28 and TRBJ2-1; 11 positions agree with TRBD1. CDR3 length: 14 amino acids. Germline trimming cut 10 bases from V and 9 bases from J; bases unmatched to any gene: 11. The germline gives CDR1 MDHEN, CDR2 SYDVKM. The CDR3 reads CANPLDRGPGEQFF. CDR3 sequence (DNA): TGTGCCAACCCCTTGGACAGGGGGCCGGGTGAGCAGTTCTTC.

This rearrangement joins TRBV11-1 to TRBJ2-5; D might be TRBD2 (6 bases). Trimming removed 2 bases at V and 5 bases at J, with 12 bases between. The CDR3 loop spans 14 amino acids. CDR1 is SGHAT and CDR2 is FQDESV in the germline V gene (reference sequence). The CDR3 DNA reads TGTGCCAGCAGCTTACTGACTAGTGGGGAGACCCAGTACTTC. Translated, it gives CASSLLTSGETQYF.

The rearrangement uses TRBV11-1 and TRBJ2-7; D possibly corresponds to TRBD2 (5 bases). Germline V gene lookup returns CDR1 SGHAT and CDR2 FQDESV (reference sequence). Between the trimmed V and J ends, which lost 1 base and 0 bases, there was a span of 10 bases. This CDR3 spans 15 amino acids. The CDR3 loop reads CASSLVDFPSYEQYF. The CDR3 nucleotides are TGTGCCAGCAGCTTAGTGGACTTCCCCTCCTACGAGCAGTACTTC.

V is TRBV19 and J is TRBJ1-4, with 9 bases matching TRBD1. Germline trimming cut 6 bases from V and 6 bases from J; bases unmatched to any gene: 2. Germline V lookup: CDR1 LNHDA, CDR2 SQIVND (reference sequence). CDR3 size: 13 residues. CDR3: CASRGTGYEKLFF. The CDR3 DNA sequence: TGTGCCAGTAGGGGGACAGGGTATGAAAAACTGTTTTTT.